This T cell receptor (beta chain) was documented in a study of T-cell memory formation after mild COVID-19. Looking at the study overall: Among the donors, TCR clusters were largely specific to each donor.

TCRdb re-called the 5' RACE reads with MiXCR, one entry per CDR3 protein. The table lists 550,000 to 700,000 distinct CDR3 sequences, approximately 19% of them singletons. Germline V lookup: CDR1 LNHDA, CDR2 SQIVND (reference sequence). The V end lost 3 bases, the J end lost 2 bases, and 14 bases lay between the germline ends. The CDR3 extends over 16 amino acids. The sample holds a few counts of this clonotype. J is TRBJ2-1 and V is TRBV19; D may be TRBD1 (5 bases). The sequenced sample was PBMCs or a T cell subset sorted from them (not recorded which). This TCR derives from an adult woman who had mild COVID-19 (a few samples of this study predate the infection). Cell type and time point are not known. The CDR3: CASSIRAGSTYNEQFF. The CDR3 DNA is TGTGCCAGTAGTATCAGGGCAGGGTCGACCTACAATGAGCAGTTCTTC.